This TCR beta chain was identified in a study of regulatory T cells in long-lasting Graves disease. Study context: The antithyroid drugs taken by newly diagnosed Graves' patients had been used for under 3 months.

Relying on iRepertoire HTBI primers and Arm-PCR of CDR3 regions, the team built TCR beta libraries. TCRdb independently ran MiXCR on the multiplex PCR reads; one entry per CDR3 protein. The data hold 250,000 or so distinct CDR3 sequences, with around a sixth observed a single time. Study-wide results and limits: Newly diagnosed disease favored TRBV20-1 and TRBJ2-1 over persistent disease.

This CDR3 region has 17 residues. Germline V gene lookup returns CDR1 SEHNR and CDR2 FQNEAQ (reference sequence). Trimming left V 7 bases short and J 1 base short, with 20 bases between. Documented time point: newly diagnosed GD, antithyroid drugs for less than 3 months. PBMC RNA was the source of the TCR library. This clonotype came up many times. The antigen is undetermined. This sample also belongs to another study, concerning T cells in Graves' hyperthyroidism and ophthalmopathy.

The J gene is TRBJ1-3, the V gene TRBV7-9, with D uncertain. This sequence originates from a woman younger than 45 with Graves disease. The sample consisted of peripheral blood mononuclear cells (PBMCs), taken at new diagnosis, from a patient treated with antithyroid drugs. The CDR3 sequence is CASIKDKDGFSGNTIYF. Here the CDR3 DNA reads TGTGCCAGCATCAAAGATAAAGACGGCTTTTCTGGAAACACCATATATTTT.